This TCR beta chain was sequenced in a study of shared clonotypes between healthy human individuals. The CDR3 has 11 amino acids. Germline V gene data show CDR1 as DFQATT and CDR2 as SNEGSKA (reference sequence). TCRdb's table, derived via immunoSEQ multiplex PCR, lists solely in-frame clones and lacks some. Here the sample spans roughly 2.5 million clones, around 94% being singletons. The sequence derives from a man younger than 30 in good health. The sample was naive CD4+ T cells sorted from blood. As for subset: CD45RA+ positively selected. The rearrangement links TRBV20-1 to TRBJ2-1; no clear D gene. CDR3 residues: CRGLNSGLQFF. The CDR3 nucleotides are TGCAGGGGTCTTAACTCCGGGCTGCAGTTCTTC.